The next 2 T cell receptor beta chains were all read from a single sample in a study of T cell responses to AZD1222 COVID-19 vaccine (TCRdb year 2021). The library was produced with the immunoSEQ multiplex PCR assay. TCRdb took this table from immuneACCESS and kept in-frame rearrangements with V and J called. Such tables lack part of the clones; where checked against another copy, unresolved V genes explain under half of the gap, and the rest is unexplained. A total of approximately 110,000 clones appear in this sample, over 75% of them only once. In total, the top ten clones hold around 6% of the sample. This specimen's time point label, per the study, means: baseline before first vaccination. The sequenced sample was peripheral blood, obtained on day 0 of AZD1222 vaccination. These receptors originate from an adult in good health.

The gene calls are TRBV6-5 and TRBJ2-1, with TRBD1 matching 7 bases. The CDR3 is made up of 15 amino acids. CDR1 and CDR2 (germline): MNHEY, SVGAGI. V shed 6 bases and J 4 bases; nucleotides not matched to a gene: 9. The CDR3 DNA follows: TGTGCCAGCAGGACGGGACAGTTGGGTTACAATGAGCAGTTCTTC. It encodes CASRTGQLGYNEQFF.

The chain has TRBV29-1 and TRBJ2-3; D could derive from TRBD1 or TRBD2 (5 bases each). V dropped 2 bases and J dropped 8 bases, with 23 bases sitting between them. Germline V gene data show CDR1 as SQVTM and CDR2 as ANQGSEA. The CDR3 runs 16 residues. CDR3 nucleotide sequence: TGCAGCGTTGAATGGGGTGGCTTGGGTGAGGGGTCTACGCAGTATTTT. It yields the protein CSVEWGGLGEGSTQYF.